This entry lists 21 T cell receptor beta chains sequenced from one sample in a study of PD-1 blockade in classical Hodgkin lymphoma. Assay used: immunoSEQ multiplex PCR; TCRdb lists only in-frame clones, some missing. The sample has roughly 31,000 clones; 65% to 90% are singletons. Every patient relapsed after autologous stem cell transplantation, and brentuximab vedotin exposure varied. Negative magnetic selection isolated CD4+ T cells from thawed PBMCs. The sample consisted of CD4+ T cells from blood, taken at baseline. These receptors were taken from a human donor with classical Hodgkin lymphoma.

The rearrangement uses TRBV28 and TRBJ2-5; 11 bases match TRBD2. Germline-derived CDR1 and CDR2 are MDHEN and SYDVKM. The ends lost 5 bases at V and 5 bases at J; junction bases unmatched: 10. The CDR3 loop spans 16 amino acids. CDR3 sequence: CASSPGLAGGRETQYF. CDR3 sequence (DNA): TGTGCCAGCAGTCCTGGACTAGCGGGTGGACGGGAGACCCAGTACTTC. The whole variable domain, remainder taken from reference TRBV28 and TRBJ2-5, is DVKVTQSSRYLVKRTGEKVFLECVQDMDHENMFWYRQDPGLGLRLIYFSYDVKMKEKGDIPEGYSVSREKKERFSLILESASTNQTSMYLCASSPGLAGGRETQYFGPGTRLLVL.

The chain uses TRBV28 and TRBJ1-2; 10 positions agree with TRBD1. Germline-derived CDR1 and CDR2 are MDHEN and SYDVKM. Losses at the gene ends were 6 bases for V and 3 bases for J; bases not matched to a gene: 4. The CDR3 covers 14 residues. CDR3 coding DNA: TGTGCCAGCAGCAAGGACAGGGGGGACTATGGCTACACCTTC. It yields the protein CASSKDRGDYGYTF.

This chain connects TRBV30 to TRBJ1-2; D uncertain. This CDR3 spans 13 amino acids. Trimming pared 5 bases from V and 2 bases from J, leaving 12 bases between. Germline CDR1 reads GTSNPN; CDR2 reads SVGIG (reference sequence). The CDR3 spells CAWWLPGNYGYTF. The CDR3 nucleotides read TGTGCCTGGTGGCTACCGGGGAACTATGGCTACACCTTC. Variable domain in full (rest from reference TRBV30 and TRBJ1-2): SQTIHQWPATLVQPVGSPLSLECTVEGTSNPNLYWYRQAAGRGLQLLFYSVGIGQISSEVPQNLSASRPQDRQFILSSKKLLLSDSGFYLCAWWLPGNYGYTFGSGTRLTVV.

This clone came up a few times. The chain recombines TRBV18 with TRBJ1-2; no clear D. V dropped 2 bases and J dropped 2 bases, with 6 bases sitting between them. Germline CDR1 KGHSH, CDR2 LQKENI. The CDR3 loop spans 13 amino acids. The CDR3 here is CASSPGENYGYTF. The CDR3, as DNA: TGTGCCAGCTCACCAGGCGAAAACTATGGCTACACCTTC.

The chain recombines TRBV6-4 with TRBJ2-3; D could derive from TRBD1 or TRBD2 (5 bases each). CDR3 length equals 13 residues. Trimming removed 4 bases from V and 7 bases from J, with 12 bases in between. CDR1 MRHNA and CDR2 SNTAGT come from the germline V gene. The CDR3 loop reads CASSAGTPHTQYF. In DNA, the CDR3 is TGTGCCAGCAGTGCTGGGACGCCACATACGCAGTATTTT.

Here the CDR3 reads CASSSGLSTDTQYF. In nucleotides, the CDR3 is TGCGCCAGCAGTTCGGGACTAAGCACAGATACGCAGTATTTT. The chain uses TRBV10-1 and TRBJ2-3; 7 positions agree with TRBD2. The germline V gene encodes CDR1 WNHNN and CDR2 SYGVQD (reference sequence). The CDR3 length is 14 residues. J gave up 0 bases and V 5 bases, and 2 bases lay outside the gene matches.

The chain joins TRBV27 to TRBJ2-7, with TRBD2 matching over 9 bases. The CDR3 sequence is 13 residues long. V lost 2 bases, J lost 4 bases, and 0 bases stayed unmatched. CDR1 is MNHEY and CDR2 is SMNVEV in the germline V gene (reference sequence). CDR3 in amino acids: CASSLLAGYEQYF. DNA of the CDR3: TGTGCCAGCAGTTTACTAGCGGGATACGAGCAGTACTTC.

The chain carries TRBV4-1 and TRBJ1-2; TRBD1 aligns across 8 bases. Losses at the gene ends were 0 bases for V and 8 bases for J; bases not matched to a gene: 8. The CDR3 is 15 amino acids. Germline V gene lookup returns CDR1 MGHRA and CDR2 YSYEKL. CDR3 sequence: CASSQDSQQGAGYTF. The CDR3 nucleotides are TGCGCCAGCAGCCAAGATTCGCAGCAGGGGGCCGGCTACACCTTC.

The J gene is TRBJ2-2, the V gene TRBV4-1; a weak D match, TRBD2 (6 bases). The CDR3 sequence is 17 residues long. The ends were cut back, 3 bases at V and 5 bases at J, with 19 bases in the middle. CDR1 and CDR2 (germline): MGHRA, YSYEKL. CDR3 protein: CASSQWDLTGRTGELFF. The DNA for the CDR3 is TGCGCCAGCAGCCAGTGGGACTTAACAGGTCGAACCGGGGAGCTGTTTTTT.

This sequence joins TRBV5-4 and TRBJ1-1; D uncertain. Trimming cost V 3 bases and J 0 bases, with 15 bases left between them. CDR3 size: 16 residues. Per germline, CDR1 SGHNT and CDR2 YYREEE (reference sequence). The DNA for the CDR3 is TGTGCCAGCAGCTGGAGTCCAGGAGGACTGAACACTGAAGCTTTCTTT. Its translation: CASSWSPGGLNTEAFF. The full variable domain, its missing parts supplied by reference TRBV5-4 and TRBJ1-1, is ETGVTQSPTHLIKTRGQQVTLRCSSQSGHNTVSWYQQALGQGPQFIFQYYREEENGRGNFPPRFSGLQFPNYSSELNVNALELDDSALYLCASSWSPGGLNTEAFFGQGTRLTVV.

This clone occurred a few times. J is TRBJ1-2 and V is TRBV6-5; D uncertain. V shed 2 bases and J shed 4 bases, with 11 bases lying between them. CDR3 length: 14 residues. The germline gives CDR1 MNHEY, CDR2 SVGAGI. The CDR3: CASSYTAVTYGYTF. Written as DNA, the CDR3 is TGTGCCAGCAGTTACACTGCAGTGACCTATGGCTACACCTTC.

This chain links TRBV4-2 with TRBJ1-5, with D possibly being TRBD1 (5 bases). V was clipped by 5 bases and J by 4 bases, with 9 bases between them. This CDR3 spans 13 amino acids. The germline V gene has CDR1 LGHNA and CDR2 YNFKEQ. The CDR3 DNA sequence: TGTGCCAGCAGCGAAAGGGGAAATCAGCCCCAGCATTTT. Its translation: CASSERGNQPQHF.

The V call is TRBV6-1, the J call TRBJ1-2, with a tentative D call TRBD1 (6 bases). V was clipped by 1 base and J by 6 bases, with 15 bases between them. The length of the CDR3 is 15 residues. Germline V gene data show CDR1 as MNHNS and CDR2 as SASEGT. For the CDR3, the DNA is TGTGCCAGCAGTGAAGGGACAGCAATCGGAAATGGCTACACCTTC. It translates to CASSEGTAIGNGYTF.

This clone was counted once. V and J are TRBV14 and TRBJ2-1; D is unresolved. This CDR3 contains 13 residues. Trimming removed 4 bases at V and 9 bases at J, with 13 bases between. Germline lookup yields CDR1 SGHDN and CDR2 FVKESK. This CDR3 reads CASSRFDLGEQFF. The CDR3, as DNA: TGTGCCAGCAGCCGATTCGACTTGGGTGAGCAGTTCTTC.

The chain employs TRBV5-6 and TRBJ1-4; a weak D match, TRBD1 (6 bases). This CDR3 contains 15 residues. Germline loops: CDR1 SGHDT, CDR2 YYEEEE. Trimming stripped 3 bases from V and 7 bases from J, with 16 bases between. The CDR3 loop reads CASSWNQGLGEKLFF. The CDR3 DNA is TGTGCCAGCAGCTGGAATCAGGGGCTTGGTGAAAAACTGTTTTTT. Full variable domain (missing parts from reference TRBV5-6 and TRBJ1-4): DAGVTQSPTHLIKTRGQQVTLRCSPKSGHDTVSWYQQALGQGPQFIFQYYEEEERQRGNFPDRFSGHQFPNYSSELNVNALLLGDSALYLCASSWNQGLGEKLFFGSGTQLSVL.

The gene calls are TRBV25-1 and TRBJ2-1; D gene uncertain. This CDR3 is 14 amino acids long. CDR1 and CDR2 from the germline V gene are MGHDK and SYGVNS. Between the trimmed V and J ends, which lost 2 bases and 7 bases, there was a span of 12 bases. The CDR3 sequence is CASSEALVRNEQFF. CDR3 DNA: TGTGCCAGCAGTGAAGCGCTAGTAAGAAATGAGCAGTTCTTC.

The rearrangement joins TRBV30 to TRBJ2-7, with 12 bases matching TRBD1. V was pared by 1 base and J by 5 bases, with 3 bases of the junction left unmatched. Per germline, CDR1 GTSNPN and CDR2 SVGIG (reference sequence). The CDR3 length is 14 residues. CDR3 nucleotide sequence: TGTGCCTGGAGTGCCGGGACAGGGGGCCACGAGCAGTACTTC. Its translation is CAWSAGTGGHEQYF.

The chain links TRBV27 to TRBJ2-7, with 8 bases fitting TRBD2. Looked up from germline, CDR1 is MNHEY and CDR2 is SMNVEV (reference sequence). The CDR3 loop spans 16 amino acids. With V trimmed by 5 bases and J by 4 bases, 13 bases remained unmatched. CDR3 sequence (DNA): TGTGCCAGCAGTCCGAATCCGGGACTAGATTTATACGAGCAGTACTTC. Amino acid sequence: CASSPNPGLDLYEQYF.

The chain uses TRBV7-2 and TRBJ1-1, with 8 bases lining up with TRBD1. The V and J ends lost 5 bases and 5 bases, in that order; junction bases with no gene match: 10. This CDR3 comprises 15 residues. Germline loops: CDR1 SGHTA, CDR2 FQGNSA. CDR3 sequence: CASSARQGSGTEAFF. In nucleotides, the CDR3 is TGTGCCAGCAGCGCCCGACAGGGGTCGGGGACTGAAGCTTTCTTT.

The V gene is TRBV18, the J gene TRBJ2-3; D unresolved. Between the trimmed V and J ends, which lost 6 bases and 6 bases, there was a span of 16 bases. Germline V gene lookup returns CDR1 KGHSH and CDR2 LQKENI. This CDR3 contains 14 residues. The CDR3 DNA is TGTGCCAGCTCCATCGCCGCCCGGCCGGATACGCAGTATTTT. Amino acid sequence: CASSIAARPDTQYF.

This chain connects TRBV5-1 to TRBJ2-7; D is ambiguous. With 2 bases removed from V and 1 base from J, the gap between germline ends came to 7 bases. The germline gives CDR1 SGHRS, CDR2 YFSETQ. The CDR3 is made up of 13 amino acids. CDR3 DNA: TGCGCCAGCAGCTTTAAGGGATCCTACGAGCAGTACTTC. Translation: CASSFKGSYEQYF.